These 20 T cell receptor beta chains originate from one sample sequenced in a study of glioma-infiltrating T cells. TCR alpha and beta CDR3 regions were amplified from RNA using iRepertoire nested multiplex PCR. TCRdb redid the calling of the multiplex PCR reads with MiXCR, one entry per CDR3 protein. Of 90,000 to 100,000 distinct CDR3 sequences in the sample, around 37% were seen once. What was sequenced was glioma tissue, nonneoplastic brain tissue, or PBMCs (not recorded which). Receptor source: a human donor with low-grade glioma or glioblastoma, undergoing nonglioma brain surgery, or in good health (not recorded which).

With regard to this clonotype: This sequence may be a read error, since a much larger clone differs from it by one base. The chain is built from TRBV6-5 and TRBJ2-7; 8 nucleotides match TRBD1. Germline assignment: CDR1 MNHEY and CDR2 SVGAGI. This CDR3 is built from 12 residues. For the CDR3, the DNA is TGTGCCGGCAGGGCAGGACAGGGCGAGCAGTACTTC. Residues: CAGRAGQGEQYF.

In this sample, this clonotype turned up many times. The rearrangement uses TRBV28 and TRBJ1-1, with a weak D call TRBD1 (6 bases). Germline assignment: CDR1 MDHEN and CDR2 SYDVKM. V gave up 5 bases and J gave up 6 bases, with 13 bases separating them. The CDR3 length is 13 residues. Written as DNA, the CDR3 is TGTGCCAGCAGTGTCACAGGGAGAGCTGAAGCTTTCTTT. Protein sequence: CASSVTGRAEAFF.

A word on this clonotype: The conserved closing phenylalanine or tryptophan is absent in this CDR3, likely reflecting a read error. The chain uses TRBV2 and TRBJ2-7; D possibly corresponds to TRBD2 (6 bases). V was pared by 7 bases and J by 2 bases, with 9 bases between. Germline V lookup: CDR1 SNHLY, CDR2 FYNNEI. This CDR3 contains 12 residues. The CDR3, as DNA: TGTGCCAGCATTAGGACTACCTACGAGCAGTACTCC. This sequence encodes CASIRTTYEQYS.

This clonotype was observed a single time. Compared with germline, one end of the junction differs, possibly owing to a read error. The chain carries TRBV20-1 and TRBJ1-6, with TRBD1 identical over 9 bases. Per the germline V gene, CDR1 is DFQATT and CDR2 is SNEGSKA (reference sequence). The CDR3 is 17 residues long. The chain's CDR3 is CSARTTGGARDNSPIHF. CDR3 DNA sequence: TGCAGTGCTAGGACTACAGGGGGCGCAAGAGATAATTCACCCATCCACTTT.

This clonotype was detected ten times or more. The chain carries TRBV20-1 and TRBJ1-6; the match to TRBD1 covers 8 bases. V shed 3 bases and J 4 bases; nucleotides not matched to a gene: 2. The CDR3 is 14 amino acids. Germline V gene data show CDR1 as DFQATT and CDR2 as SNEGSKA (reference sequence). This chain's CDR3 is CSARGTGYNSPLHF. DNA for the CDR3: TGCAGTGCTAGGGGGACAGGATATAATTCACCCCTCCACTTT.

This clonotype appeared many times. This rearrangement joins TRBV18 to TRBJ2-2; possible D gene TRBD1, 6 bases. This CDR3 contains 17 residues. With 4 bases removed from V and 2 bases from J, the gap between germline ends came to 17 bases. Germline CDR1 is KGHSH and CDR2 is LQKENI. The CDR3, as DNA: TGTGCCAGCTCACAACAGACATACGGGACAAACACCGGGGAGCTGTTTTTT. This codes for CASSQQTYGTNTGELFF.

Details on this clonotype: This could be a read error, since a much larger clone is one nucleotide away. The rearrangement links TRBV19 to TRBJ2-1, with TRBD1 matching over 9 bases. Germline V gene sequence: CDR1 LNHDA, CDR2 SQIVND (reference sequence). The CDR3 is made up of 15 amino acids. The CDR3, as DNA: TGTGCCAGTAGTACCTACCAGGGACAGGGAATTGAGCAGTTATTC. Amino acids: CASSTYQGQGIEQLF.

This clonotype showed up many times. The chain links TRBV19 to TRBJ2-1, with 7 bases aligning to TRBD2. With 3 bases clipped from V and 0 bases from J, the junction kept 8 bases outside the gene matches. The CDR3 extends over 17 amino acids. Germline lookup yields CDR1 LNHDA and CDR2 SQIVND (reference sequence). The DNA for the CDR3 is TGTGCCAGTAGTATTGTGGCTAGCGGTATCTCCTACAATGAGCAGTTCTTC. Protein: CASSIVASGISYNEQFF.

Ten or more counts support this clonotype. The V and J genes are TRBV6-2 or TRBV6-3 and TRBJ1-6; D uncertain. The germline gives CDR1 MNHEY, CDR2 SVGEGT. The CDR3 contains 15 residues. Trimming shortened V by 2 bases and J by 8 bases, and 13 bases separated the two germline ends. Here the CDR3 reads CASSYSGGQDSPLHF. As DNA, the CDR3 is TGTGCCAGCAGTTACAGCGGAGGGCAGGATTCACCCCTCCACTTT.

This clonotype occurred many times. The chain carries TRBV29-1 and TRBJ1-1, with D possibly matching TRBD1 (5 bases). The V end lost 7 bases, the J end lost 4 bases, and 10 bases lay between the germline ends. Per the germline V gene, CDR1 is SQVTM and CDR2 is ANQGSEA. The CDR3 contains 11 residues. CDR3 nucleotide sequence: TGCAGCGCAGGGTTTGGCACTGAAGCTTTCTTT. Protein: CSAGFGTEAFF.

Details on this clonotype: Since a much larger clone is just one base distant, this may be a read error. V and J are TRBV14 and TRBJ2-3; 11 bases fit TRBD2. Germline CDR1 and CDR2: SGHDN and FVKESK. Unmatched junction bases numbered 5, after V lost 5 bases and J lost 7 bases. This CDR3 is built from 14 residues. The CDR3 is CASSTLAGAYTQYF. In DNA, the CDR3 is TGTGCCAGCAGCACACTAGCGGGAGCATATACGCAGTATTTT. Supplemented by reference TRBV14 and TRBJ2-3, the full variable domain reads EAGVTQFPSHSVIEKGQTVTLRCDPISGHDNLYWYRRVMGKEIKFLLHFVKESKQDESGMPNNRFLAERTGGTYSTLKVQPAELEDSGVYFCASSTLAGAYTQYFGPGTRLTVL.

The rearrangement uses TRBV9 and TRBJ1-2, with D tentatively TRBD1 (5 bases). Trimming removed 4 bases from V and 8 bases from J, with 24 bases in between. The CDR3 is made up of 16 amino acids. Germline V gene lookup returns CDR1 SGDLS and CDR2 YYNGEE. The CDR3 is CASSFNPFQGNAGYTF. The CDR3 bases are TGTGCCAGCAGCTTCAATCCGTTTCAGGGAAACGCGGGCTACACCTTC. The whole variable domain, filled in from reference TRBV9 and TRBJ1-2, reads DSGVTQTPKHLITATGQRVTLRCSPRSGDLSVYWYQQSLDQGLQFLIQYYNGEERAKGNILERFSAQQFPDLHSELNLSSLELGDSALYFCASSFNPFQGNAGYTFGSGTRLTVV.

This clonotype was seen repeatedly, ten times or more. The V and J genes are TRBV6-5 and TRBJ2-1; D ambiguous. The CDR3 is 11 residues long. V was shortened by 1 base and J by 10 bases, with 5 bases between the two germline ends. The germline CDR1 and CDR2 sequences are MNHEY and SVGAGI. CDR3 sequence reads: CASSYLAEQFF. CDR3 DNA: TGTGCCAGCAGTTACTTGGCGGAGCAGTTCTTC.

This chain links TRBV7-2 with TRBJ2-3, with D unclear. The V gene lost 2 bases and the J gene lost 0 bases, with 12 bases spanning the gap. In germline, CDR1 is SGHTA, CDR2 FQGNSA. This CDR3 contains 16 residues. The CDR3 spells CASSLYAETSTDTQYF. The CDR3 bases are TGTGCCAGCAGCTTATATGCAGAGACTAGCACAGATACGCAGTATTTT.

In its sample, this clonotype was seen many times. The chain is built from TRBV25-1 and TRBJ1-5, with D unclear. Trimming left V 2 bases short and J 3 bases short, with 29 bases between. From germline, CDR1 is MGHDK and CDR2 SYGVNS. The CDR3 is made up of 21 amino acids. The CDR3 reads CASSEHYGFCRSQRLNQPQHF. The DNA of the CDR3 is TGTGCCAGCAGTGAACACTACGGCTTTTGCAGGTCCCAACGCCTCAATCAGCCCCAGCATTTT.

A note on this clonotype: Germline is not matched at one junction end, which may reflect a read error. CDR3 loop: CASSLVGSGTTIYF. The CDR3 coding sequence is TGTGCCAGCAGTTTAGTGGGATCCGGAACCACCATATATTTT. V gene TRBV28 combines with J gene TRBJ1-3, with D hard to call. CDR3 length equals 14 residues. CDR1 is MDHEN, CDR2 SYDVKM, per germline.

The sample holds many counts of this clonotype. Written as DNA, the CDR3 is TGTGCCAGCAGCTTAGTGAGGGCTAGCGGGAGTCAATCCTACGAGCAGTACTTC. Protein sequence: CASSLVRASGSQSYEQYF. This chain connects TRBV7-2 to TRBJ2-7; 10 bases fit TRBD2. CDR3 length: 18 amino acids. Trimming cost V 1 base and J 1 base; bases outside gene matches: 10. In germline, CDR1 is SGHTA, CDR2 FQGNSA. Combining the CDR3 with reference TRBV7-2 and TRBJ2-7 gives the whole variable domain GAGVSQSPSNKVTEKGKDVELRCDPISGHTALYWYRQSLGQGLEFLIYFQGNSAPDKSGLPSDRFSAERTGGSVSTLTIQRTQQEDSAVYLCASSLVRASGSQSYEQYFGPGTRLTVT.

This clonotype was seen ten or more times. The chain employs TRBV6-5 and TRBJ1-6, with D possibly being TRBD1 (5 bases). Germline CDR1 and CDR2: MNHEY and SVGAGI. The CDR3 has 14 residues. V was trimmed by 2 bases and J by 7 bases, leaving 9 bases between them. Here the CDR3 reads CASSYARGNSPLHF. For the CDR3, the DNA is TGTGCCAGCAGTTACGCGAGGGGCAATTCACCCCTCCACTTT.

The table lists this clonotype with many counts. The chain employs TRBV2 and TRBJ1-5; D is unclear. CDR3 length: 14 residues. The germline V gene has CDR1 SNHLY and CDR2 FYNNEI. The V gene lost 7 bases and the J gene lost 7 bases, with 17 bases spanning the gap. This CDR3 reads CASNKGGGRQPQHF. CDR3 sequence (DNA): TGTGCCAGCAATAAAGGAGGAGGACGCCAGCCCCAGCATTTT.

This clonotype was recorded many times. This chain uses TRBV4-1 with TRBJ2-1; weak D call: TRBD2 (7 bases). V was shortened by 1 base and J by 1 base, with 11 bases between the two germline ends. CDR3 length equals 16 residues. Germline CDR1 reads MGHRA; CDR2 reads YSYEKL. The CDR3 reads CASSQGGGLSYNEQFF. The DNA of the CDR3 is TGCGCCAGCAGCCAAGGCGGGGGCCTTTCCTACAATGAGCAGTTCTTC.